The next 8 T cell receptor beta chains were all read from a single sample in a study of T cell changes during pregnancy in multiple sclerosis. Produced via immunoSEQ multiplex PCR; TCRdb's table is partial and in-frame only. The sample consists of 45,000 to 55,000 clones, around nine tenths of them appearing once. Sequenced here: peripheral blood, sampled in the first trimester of pregnancy. The source is a female donor with multiple sclerosis, enrolled in a pregnancy study.

V and J are TRBV9 and TRBJ2-3; TRBD2 aligns across 13 bases. Germline loops: CDR1 SGDLS, CDR2 YYNGEE. Unmatched junction bases numbered 12, after V lost 4 bases and J lost 1 base. The CDR3 consists of 19 residues. In DNA, the CDR3 is TGTGCCAGCAGCTTCGGACTAGCGGGGGATGAACGGGGCACAGATACGCAGTATTTT. Protein: CASSFGLAGDERGTDTQYF.

This chain uses TRBV7-9 with TRBJ2-2, with D possibly matching TRBD1 (6 bases). The germline V gene encodes CDR1 SEHNR and CDR2 FQNEAQ (reference sequence). The CDR3 consists of 16 residues. Trimming shortened V by 7 bases and J by 5 bases, and 20 bases separated the two germline ends. CDR3 protein: CASTPRDTWGTGELFF. CDR3 nucleotide sequence: TGTGCCAGCACGCCCCGGGACACCTGGGGAACCGGGGAGCTGTTTTTT.

V gene TRBV6-5 combines with J gene TRBJ2-7; the D gene is possibly TRBD2 (5 bases). V was cut by 6 bases and J by 1 base, with 16 bases left in between. CDR3 size: 15 residues. Germline CDR1 MNHEY, CDR2 SVGAGI. This CDR3 is CASRSLLGLSYEQYF. The CDR3 DNA reads TGTGCCAGCAGATCCTTACTTGGACTTTCCTACGAGCAGTACTTC.

The genes are TRBV5-1 and TRBJ2-2; 7 bases map to TRBD1. This CDR3 has 16 residues. Germline-derived CDR1 and CDR2 are SGHRS and YFSETQ. The V and J ends lost 4 bases and 3 bases, in that order; junction bases with no gene match: 9. The CDR3, as DNA: TGCGCCAGCAGCCCCGTCCCAGGGGGAGACACCGGGGAGCTGTTTTTT. Translating it yields CASSPVPGGDTGELFF.

The chain combines TRBV27 with TRBJ1-2; TRBD1 matches at 7 bases. The CDR3 length is 14 residues. After removal of 0 bases from V and 4 bases from J, the junction contained 2 bases not matched to a gene. Per germline, CDR1 MNHEY and CDR2 SMNVEV (reference sequence). This CDR3 reads CASSLSRDSYGYTF. The CDR3 DNA reads TGTGCCAGCAGTTTATCCCGGGACAGCTATGGCTACACCTTC.

The chain uses TRBV5-1 and TRBJ1-4; 7 bases fit TRBD1. With 2 bases clipped from V and 7 bases from J, the junction kept 5 bases outside the gene matches. The CDR3 sequence is 14 residues long. Per germline, CDR1 SGHRS and CDR2 YFSETQ. In nucleotides, the CDR3 is TGCGCCAGCAGCTTAGAGGGGGCCGGTGAAAAACTGTTTTTT. It codes for CASSLEGAGEKLFF.

In the case of this clone: At one of its ends the junction is not consistent with the germline gene, which may arise from a read error. The same CDR3 is also encoded by other DNA sequences in this sample. This chain connects TRBV4-1 to TRBJ1-4, with 7 bases fitting TRBD1. This CDR3 has 16 residues. Looked up from germline, CDR1 is MGHRA and CDR2 is YSYEKL. This chain's CDR3 is CASSQDEAGGTEKLFF. In DNA form, the CDR3 reads TGCGCCAGCAGCCAAGATGAGGCAGGGGGTACTGAAAAATTGTTTTTT.

The V call is TRBV5-4, the J call TRBJ1-6; 8 nucleotides line up with TRBD1. This CDR3 is built from 15 residues. V dropped 0 bases and J dropped 8; count of bases not matched to a gene: 4. Germline loops: CDR1 SGHNT, CDR2 YYREEE (reference sequence). The CDR3 sequence is CASSLEAGGYSPLHF. CDR3 bases: TGTGCCAGCAGCTTGGAGGCAGGGGGCTATTCACCCCTCCACTTT.